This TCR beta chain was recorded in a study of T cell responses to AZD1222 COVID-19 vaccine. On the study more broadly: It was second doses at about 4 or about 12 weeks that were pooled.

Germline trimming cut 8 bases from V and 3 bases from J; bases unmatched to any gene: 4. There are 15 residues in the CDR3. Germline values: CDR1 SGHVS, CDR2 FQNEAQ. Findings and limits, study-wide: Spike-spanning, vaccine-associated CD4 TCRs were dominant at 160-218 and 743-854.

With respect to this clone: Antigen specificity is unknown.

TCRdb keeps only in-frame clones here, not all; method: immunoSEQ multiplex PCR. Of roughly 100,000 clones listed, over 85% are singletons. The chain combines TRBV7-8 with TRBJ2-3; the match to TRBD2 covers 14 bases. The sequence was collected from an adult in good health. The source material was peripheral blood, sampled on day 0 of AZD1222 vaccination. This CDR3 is CASGGLAGVTDTQYF. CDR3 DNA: TGTGCCAGCGGGGGACTAGCGGGAGTTACAGATACGCAGTATTTT.